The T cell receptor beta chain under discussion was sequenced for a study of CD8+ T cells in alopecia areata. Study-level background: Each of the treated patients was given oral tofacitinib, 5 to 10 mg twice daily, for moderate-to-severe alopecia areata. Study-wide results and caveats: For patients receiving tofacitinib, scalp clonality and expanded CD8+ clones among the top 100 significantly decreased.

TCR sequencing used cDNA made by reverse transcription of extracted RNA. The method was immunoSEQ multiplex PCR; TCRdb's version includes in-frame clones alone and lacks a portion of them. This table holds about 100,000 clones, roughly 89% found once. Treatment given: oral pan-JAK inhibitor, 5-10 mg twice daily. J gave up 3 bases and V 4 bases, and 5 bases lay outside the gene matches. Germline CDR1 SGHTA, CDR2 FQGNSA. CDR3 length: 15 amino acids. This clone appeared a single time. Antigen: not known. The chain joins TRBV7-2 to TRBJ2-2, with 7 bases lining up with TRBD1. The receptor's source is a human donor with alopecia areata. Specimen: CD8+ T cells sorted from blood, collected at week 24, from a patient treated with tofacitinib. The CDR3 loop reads CASSYPGQYTGELFF. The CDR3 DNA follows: TGTGCCAGCAGCTATCCGGGACAGTACACCGGGGAGCTGTTTTTT.